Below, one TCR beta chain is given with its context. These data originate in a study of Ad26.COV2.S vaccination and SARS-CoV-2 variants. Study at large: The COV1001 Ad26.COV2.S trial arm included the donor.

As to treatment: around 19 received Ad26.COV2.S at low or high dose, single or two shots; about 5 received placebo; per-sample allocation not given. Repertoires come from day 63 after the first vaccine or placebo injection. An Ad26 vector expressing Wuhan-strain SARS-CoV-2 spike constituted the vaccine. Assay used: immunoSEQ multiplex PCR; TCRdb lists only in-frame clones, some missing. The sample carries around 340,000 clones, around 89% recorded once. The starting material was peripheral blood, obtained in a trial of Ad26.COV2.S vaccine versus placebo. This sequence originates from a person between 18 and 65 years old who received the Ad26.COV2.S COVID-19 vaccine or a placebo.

In nucleotides, the CDR3 is TGTGCCAGCAGCCAAGGAGGACTCCGAATCAGCTCTGGAAACACCATATATTTT. Encoded protein: CASSQGGLRISSGNTIYF. The genes are TRBV4-2 and TRBJ1-3; D gene ambiguous. Trimming stripped 1 base from V and 0 bases from J, with 16 bases between. Germline values: CDR1 LGHNA, CDR2 YNFKEQ. The CDR3 is 18 amino acids.